This TCR beta chain derives from a study of shared clonotypes between healthy human individuals. General study findings and limits: Generally, naive subsets (rather than memory subsets) showed larger estimated richness.

A word on this clone: Its antigen is still unknown.

Per sorted-subset replicate PCR, input was 200 to 250 ng DNA, representing around 29,000 T cell genomes. Sequenced by immunoSEQ multiplex PCR; TCRdb stores in-frame clones only, minus some. In the table there are millions of clones, 85% to 95% of which are singletons. The TCR was taken from a man younger than 30 in good health. Sequenced: naive CD4+ T cells sorted from blood. The sample's subset: CD45RA+ positively selected.

CDR3 region: CASSSTAFPTDTQYF. The CDR3 DNA reads TGTGCCAGCAGCTCCACAGCGTTTCCCACAGATACGCAGTATTTT. The rearrangement joins TRBV7-2 to TRBJ2-3; D not certain. The CDR3 covers 15 residues. Germline CDR1 reads SGHTA; CDR2 reads FQGNSA. Trimming pared 4 bases from V and 2 bases from J, leaving 13 bases between. Looking up the rest from reference TRBV7-2 and TRBJ2-3 gives the full variable domain: GAGVSQSPSNKVTEKGKDVELRCDPISGHTALYWYRQSLGQGLEFLIYFQGNSAPDKSGLPSDRFSAERTGGSVSTLTIQRTQQEDSAVYLCASSSTAFPTDTQYFGPGTRLTVL.